This T cell receptor (beta chain) emerged from a study of regulatory T cells. This CDR3 contains 15 residues. V was shortened by 5 bases and J by 2 bases, with 13 bases between the two germline ends. Germline loops: CDR1 LNHDA, CDR2 SQIVND (reference sequence). All CD3G-deficient patients showed autoimmunity, more severe in two. Amplification used 52 TRBV primers and 13 TRBJ primers. Sequencing used immunoSEQ multiplex PCR; TCRdb keeps in-frame clones, though not all of them. Found here are 20,000 to 25,000 clones, 93% of them singletons; the top ten hold approximately 3.3%. Sequenced: CD8+ T cells sorted from blood. This sequence joins TRBV19 and TRBJ1-5; D uncertain. The sequence derives from a child aged 2 to 15 with CD3G deficiency. The DNA of the CDR3 is TGTGCCAGTAGTGGCAATGTGGAGTGCAATCAGCCCCAGCATTTT. Its translation: CASSGNVECNQPQHF.